Listed below are T cell receptor beta chains from one sample, sequenced in a study of shared clonotypes between healthy human individuals. Assay used: immunoSEQ multiplex PCR; TCRdb lists only in-frame clones, some missing. This table holds approximately 1,000,000 clones, around 77% found once. The sequencing input was memory CD4+ T cells from PBMCs. The receptors stem from a man aged 18 to 29 in good health. Some clones in this sample may be carry-over from other donors' samples. Both conserved end residues are part of each CDR3. The D gene is left open where the match is weak. Clone sizes are given selectively: once, few, many, or a class where the clone is expanded.

clone_size	v_call	d_call	j_call	cdr3_aa	cdr3_nt
-	TRBV6-6	TRBD2	TRBJ2-3	CASSYGRATDTQYF	TGTGCCAGCAGTTACGGGAGGGCCACAGATACGCAGTATTTT
-	TRBV7-3	-	TRBJ1-4	CASSSGSNEKLFF	TGTGCCAGCAGCTCGGGATCGAATGAAAAACTGTTTTTT
-	TRBV6-4	TRBD2	TRBJ2-1	CASSESSGSTDEQFF	TGTGCCAGCAGTGAATCTAGCGGGAGCACGGACGAGCAGTTCTTC
-	TRBV29-1	TRBD1	TRBJ1-1	CSVDGQGRILNTEAFF	TGCAGCGTTGACGGACAGGGGAGAATCTTGAACACTGAAGCTTTCTTT
-	TRBV30	TRBD1	TRBJ1-1	CAWSVQGASEAFF	TGTGCCTGGAGCGTCCAGGGGGCTTCTGAAGCTTTCTTT
-	TRBV10-3	TRBD1	TRBJ2-7	CAISEKAGTGGSYEQYF	TGTGCCATCAGTGAAAAAGCCGGGACAGGGGGCTCCTACGAGCAGTACTTC
-	TRBV27	-	TRBJ1-5	CASSLLGYNQPQHF	TGTGCCAGCAGTTTATTGGGGTACAATCAGCCCCAGCATTTT
-	TRBV19	TRBD2	TRBJ2-2	CASTRTSGNTGELFF	TGTGCCAGTACCAGGACTAGCGGGAACACCGGGGAGCTGTTTTTT
few	TRBV19	TRBD2	TRBJ2-7	CASMGGSGYEQYF	TGTGCCAGTATGGGCGGGAGTGGTTACGAGCAGTACTTC
-	TRBV7-9	TRBD2	TRBJ2-5	CASSFSGTSGRAETQYF	TGTGCCAGCAGCTTCTCCGGGACTAGCGGGAGAGCGGAGACCCAGTACTTC
-	TRBV4-3	-	TRBJ1-3	CASSQGAQGSDTIYF	TGCGCCAGCAGCCAAGGGGCCCAGGGTTCAGACACCATATATTTT
-	TRBV25-1	-	TRBJ2-1	CASSDRARSYNEQFF	TGTGCCAGCAGTGATCGAGCGAGGTCCTACAATGAGCAGTTCTTC
-	TRBV6-5	-	TRBJ1-2	CASRQGKGYTF	TGTGCCAGCAGGCAGGGGAAGGGCTACACCTTC
many	TRBV7-2	-	TRBJ2-3	CASSPGDYSTDTQYF	TGTGCCAGCAGCCCCGGAGACTATAGCACAGATACGCAGTATTTT
-	TRBV6-5	-	TRBJ1-1	CASRDFDFQAEAFF	TGTGCCAGCAGAGACTTTGACTTCCAGGCTGAAGCTTTCTTT
-	TRBV28	-	TRBJ2-6	CASRGGISGANVLTF	TGTGCCAGCAGGGGGGGTATCTCTGGGGCCAACGTCCTGACTTTC
few	TRBV5-1	-	TRBJ1-5	CASSLVAGPNQPQHF	TGCGCCAGCAGCTTGGTTGCGGGGCCCAATCAGCCCCAGCATTTT